The 29 T cell receptor beta chains below all came from one sample that was sequenced in a study of cytomegalovirus exposure and HLA in healthy donors (dated by TCRdb to 2015 to 2018). The library relied on the immunoSEQ multiplex PCR assay. For the multiplex PCR, a mixture combining 60 forward primers for TCR Vbeta segments and 13 reverse primers for TCR Jbeta segments was used. As stored in TCRdb, this immuneACCESS dataset retains in-frame rearrangements with V and J assigned. A fraction of the clones does not appear; measured against another copy, unresolved V genes explain less than half of the discrepancy, and the remainder lacks a known reason. The sample table records fewer than 150,000 clones; approximately 70% of these occur just once. The ten largest clonotypes hold roughly an eighth of the sample. The sample was PBMCs. These receptors were collected from a human donor in good health.

J is TRBJ2-1 and V is TRBV27, with 9 positions matching TRBD2. Germline V gene data show CDR1 as MNHEY and CDR2 as SMNVEV (reference sequence). With V trimmed by 1 base and J by 8 bases, 3 bases remained unmatched. This CDR3 is 14 amino acids long. The CDR3 spells CASSLFAGGHEQFF. In DNA form, the CDR3 reads TGTGCCAGCAGTTTATTTGCGGGAGGGCATGAGCAGTTCTTC.

V gene TRBV9 combines with J gene TRBJ2-1, with 7 bases aligning to TRBD2. The germline gives CDR1 SGDLS, CDR2 YYNGEE. The CDR3 consists of 15 residues. V trimming: 3 bases; J trimming: 8 bases; junction bases outside the gene matches: 11. The CDR3 loop reads CASSDQAGRWDEQFF. The CDR3 DNA sequence: TGTGCCAGCAGCGACCAAGCGGGAAGGTGGGATGAGCAGTTCTTC.

The gene calls are TRBV7-9 and TRBJ1-1; the D gene is possibly TRBD1 (5 bases). V lost 4 bases and J 5 bases, leaving 11 bases between the germline ends. From germline, CDR1 is SEHNR and CDR2 FQNEAQ (reference sequence). The CDR3 is made up of 13 amino acids. Here the CDR3 reads CASSSSGGTEAFF. CDR3 coding DNA: TGTGCCAGCAGCTCCTCCGGGGGAACTGAAGCTTTCTTT.

The table lists this clone with a few counts. V is TRBV27 and J is TRBJ1-6, with D uncertain. Germline-derived CDR1 and CDR2 are MNHEY and SMNVEV (reference sequence). This CDR3 comprises 18 residues. Trimming pared 7 bases from V and 1 base from J, leaving 20 bases between. The CDR3 DNA follows: TGTGCCAGCAACCCCCTCCGGGATGTTTGGTCCTATAATTCACCCCTCCACTTT. This codes for CASNPLRDVWSYNSPLHF.

The chain has TRBV7-9 and TRBJ1-2; 8 bases line up with TRBD1. The V and J ends lost 5 bases and 7 bases, in that order; junction bases with no gene match: 6. The CDR3 loop spans 13 amino acids. The germline V gene encodes CDR1 SEHNR and CDR2 FQNEAQ (reference sequence). The CDR3 loop is CASSPTGVGGYTF. CDR3 DNA sequence: TGTGCCAGCAGCCCGACAGGGGTGGGTGGCTACACCTTC.

This clone appeared a few times. The gene calls are TRBV6-6 and TRBJ1-5; D uncertain. Germline V lookup: CDR1 MNHNY, CDR2 SVGAGI (reference sequence). The CDR3 length is 16 residues. V lost 2 bases, J lost 0 bases, and 11 bases lay in between. CDR3 nucleotide sequence: TGTGCCAGCAGTTACCTTCAGGTGAATAGCAATCAGCCCCAGCATTTT. Protein: CASSYLQVNSNQPQHF.

The rearrangement joins TRBV5-6 to TRBJ1-1; 9 bases are a match to TRBD1. The germline gives CDR1 SGHDT, CDR2 YYEEEE. This CDR3 contains 16 residues. V lost 4 bases and J lost 3; bases outside the gene matches: 10. The CDR3 nucleotides read TGTGCCAGCAGCAAGACAGGGGGGAGGTTGGACACTGAAGCTTTCTTT. It is translated as CASSKTGGRLDTEAFF.

V gene TRBV6-5 combines with J gene TRBJ1-6; D remains unclear. V was clipped by 3 bases and J by 8 bases, with 14 bases between them. The CDR3 is made up of 15 amino acids. CDR1 and CDR2 from the germline V gene are MNHEY and SVGAGI. CDR3 coding DNA: TGTGCCAGCAGTTATTTCGGGAGGGTCGATTCACCCCTCCACTTT. As protein: CASSYFGRVDSPLHF.

The V gene is TRBV7-3, the J gene TRBJ2-3, with 7 bases lining up with TRBD2. Germline V gene sequence: CDR1 SGHTA, CDR2 FQGTGA. There are 19 residues in the CDR3. Trimming took 2 bases from V and 0 from J; bases not matched to a gene: 14. CDR3 in amino acids: CASSLDAYGAGASTDTQYF. The CDR3 bases are TGTGCCAGCAGCTTAGACGCGTACGGGGCGGGAGCTAGCACAGATACGCAGTATTTT.

This clone was detected once. V gene TRBV6-1 combines with J gene TRBJ2-1, with 13 bases that match TRBD2. The germline V gene encodes CDR1 MNHNS and CDR2 SASEGT. V was pared by 6 bases and J by 3 bases, with 2 bases of the junction left unmatched. The CDR3 is 15 amino acids. In DNA, the CDR3 is TGTGCCAGCAGGGGACTAGCGGGGAGCTACAATGAGCAGTTCTTC. Translated: CASRGLAGSYNEQFF.

This chain uses TRBV5-6 with TRBJ1-2; D is possibly TRBD1 (6 bases). Trimming took off 0 bases at V and 2 bases at J, with 8 bases between the two ends. CDR1 is SGHDT and CDR2 is YYEEEE in the germline V gene. The CDR3 is made up of 14 amino acids. The CDR3 reads CASSLVGTNYGYTF. CDR3 sequence (DNA): TGTGCCAGCAGCTTGGTAGGGACAAACTATGGCTACACCTTC.

V gene TRBV4-1 combines with J gene TRBJ2-2; D is ambiguous. This CDR3 region has 12 residues. V gave up 5 bases and J gave up 7 bases, with 8 bases separating them. Per germline, CDR1 MGHRA and CDR2 YSYEKL. CDR3 in DNA: TGCGCCAGCAGCTCCACCAGCGGGGAGCTGTTTTTT. This encodes CASSSTSGELFF.

This chain uses TRBV11-3 with TRBJ2-5; tentatively, D is TRBD1 (6 bases). Germline V gives CDR1 SGHNT, CDR2 YENEEA. CDR3 length: 14 amino acids. V was cut by 4 bases and J by 5 bases, with 14 bases left in between. The DNA for the CDR3 is TGTGCCAGCAGCTCCCGGACAGAAGGGGAGACCCAGTACTTC. Its translation is CASSSRTEGETQYF.

The chain uses TRBV30 and TRBJ2-5; possibly TRBD2 for D (5 bases). Trimming removed 1 base at V and 5 bases at J, with 8 bases between. Looked up from germline, CDR1 is GTSNPN and CDR2 is SVGIG (reference sequence). This CDR3 contains 12 residues. CDR3 bases: TGTGCCTGGAGTGGGGAGACTGAGACCCAGTACTTC. Translated: CAWSGETETQYF.

As for this clone: Other DNA sequences in this specimen translate into the identical CDR3. V is TRBV2 and J is TRBJ1-2, with D perhaps matching TRBD1 (6 bases). V was clipped by 2 bases and J by 6 bases, with 10 bases between them. Germline assignment: CDR1 SNHLY and CDR2 FYNNEI. The CDR3 is 13 amino acids. The CDR3 region is CASSERRGDGYTF. CDR3 coding DNA: TGTGCCAGCAGTGAACGCAGGGGTGATGGCTACACCTTC.

This chain links TRBV2 with TRBJ2-1; 9 bases map to TRBD1. This CDR3 contains 16 residues. The V gene's germline CDR1 is SNHLY and CDR2 FYNNEI. The J segment lost 7 bases and the V segment lost 5 bases, leaving 12 bases of the junction unmatched. The CDR3 is CASSNPGQGRWNEQFF. Here the CDR3 DNA reads TGTGCCAGCAGTAACCCGGGACAGGGCAGGTGGAATGAGCAGTTCTTC.

This clone was seen a handful of times. The chain uses TRBV5-3 and TRBJ1-5; 12 bases fit TRBD1. TRBV5-3 is an ORF for which the function is uncertain. Trimming took 0 bases from V and 1 from J; bases not matched to a gene: 2. CDR3 size: 17 residues. In nucleotides, the CDR3 is TGTGCCAGAAGCTTGGGGGACAGGGGGCGCAGCAATCAGCCCCAGCATTTT. This codes for CARSLGDRGRSNQPQHF.

J is TRBJ2-7 and V is TRBV7-3, with 9 positions matching TRBD1. CDR3 length equals 13 residues. The germline V gene encodes CDR1 SGHTA and CDR2 FQGTGA. V lost 4 bases and J lost 4; bases outside the gene matches: 2. The CDR3 bases are TGTGCCAGCAGCTCGGACAGGGGATACGAGCAGTACTTC. It codes for CASSSDRGYEQYF.

The V call is TRBV6-5, the J call TRBJ2-7, with no clear D. Germline loops: CDR1 MNHEY, CDR2 SVGAGI. The germline V and J ends were trimmed by 5 bases and 6 bases, with 8 bases remaining between them. The CDR3 has 11 amino acids. The CDR3 nucleotides read TGTGCCAGCAGTAACAATATCGAGCAGTACTTC. It specifies CASSNNIEQYF.

The chain joins TRBV28 to TRBJ1-5; maybe TRBD1 (5 bases). Trimming shortened V by 6 bases and J by 2 bases, and 29 bases separated the two germline ends. This CDR3 region has 20 residues. Looked up from germline, CDR1 is MDHEN and CDR2 is SYDVKM. For the CDR3, the DNA is TGTGCCAGCAGACCCGTCCGGCTGGGGACTGACATTTATGGCAATCAGCCCCAGCATTTT. It encodes CASRPVRLGTDIYGNQPQHF.

This clone was observed a handful of times. The V and J genes are TRBV30 and TRBJ2-7; 10 bases agree with TRBD2. This CDR3 has 14 amino acids. J gave up 3 bases and V 4 bases, and 6 bases lay outside the gene matches. Germline V CDR1 and CDR2: GTSNPN, SVGIG (reference sequence). CDR3 sequence: CAWTLAGVGYEQYF. CDR3 coding DNA: TGTGCCTGGACTCTAGCGGGAGTGGGCTACGAGCAGTACTTC.

This clone was seen just once. V is TRBV29-1 and J is TRBJ1-3; the D is unclear. The CDR3 contains 11 residues. The V end was cut by 5 bases, the J end by 7 bases, with 9 bases between. CDR1 is SQVTM, CDR2 ANQGSEA, per germline. CDR3 loop: CSVWKENTIYF. In DNA, the CDR3 is TGCAGCGTTTGGAAGGAGAACACCATATATTTT. The full variable domain, rest sourced from reference TRBV29-1 and TRBJ1-3, is SAVISQKPSRDICQRGTSLTIQCQVDSQVTMMFWYRQQPGQSLTLIATANQGSEATYESGFVIDKFPISRPNLTFSTLTVSNMSPEDSSIYLCSVWKENTIYFGEGSWLTVV.

This sequence joins TRBV7-9 and TRBJ2-7; 7 bases are a match to TRBD1. The CDR3 spans 14 residues. With V trimmed by 5 bases and J by 0 bases, 4 bases remained unmatched. From germline, CDR1 is SEHNR and CDR2 FQNEAQ (reference sequence). The CDR3 loop is CASSPRDSSYEQYF. DNA for the CDR3: TGTGCCAGCAGCCCCCGGGACAGCTCCTACGAGCAGTACTTC.

The chain employs TRBV5-1 and TRBJ1-2, with D uncertain. Germline values: CDR1 SGHRS, CDR2 YFSETQ. CDR3 length: 14 amino acids. The V end lost 0 bases, the J end lost 6 bases, and 12 bases lay between the germline ends. In DNA form, the CDR3 reads TGCGCCAGCAGCTTGGTCGTGTTATCGGATGGCTACACCTTC. Amino acids: CASSLVVLSDGYTF. The full variable domain, completed using reference TRBV5-1 and TRBJ1-2, is KAGVTQTPRYLIKTRGQQVTLSCSPISGHRSVSWYQQTPGQGLQFLFEYFSETQRNKGNFPGRFSGRQFSNSRSEMNVSTLELGDSALYLCASSLVVLSDGYTFGSGTRLTVV.

J is TRBJ1-5 and V is TRBV6-6; D not certain. V lost 8 bases to trimming and J lost 5 bases, with 7 bases between them. The V gene's germline CDR1 is MNHNY and CDR2 SVGAGI (reference sequence). The CDR3 length is 11 residues. The CDR3: CASAEDQPQHF. CDR3 bases: TGTGCCAGCGCGGAGGATCAGCCCCAGCATTTT.

This clone showed up just once. Other DNA sequences from this sample encode an identical CDR3 as well. The CDR3 here is CASSEGTRYEQYF. As DNA, the CDR3 is TGTGCCAGCAGTGAAGGGACTCGCTACGAGCAGTACTTC. This chain uses TRBV2 with TRBJ2-7, with a weak D call TRBD2 (5 bases). This CDR3 comprises 13 residues. V gave up 1 base and J gave up 3 bases, with 7 bases separating them. Germline assignment: CDR1 SNHLY and CDR2 FYNNEI.

There are a few counts of this clone. The chain has TRBV5-6 and TRBJ1-1; a weak D match, TRBD1 (6 bases). Trimming stripped 0 bases from V and 0 bases from J, with 9 bases between. CDR3 length equals 15 residues. Germline CDR1 SGHDT, CDR2 YYEEEE. The CDR3 nucleotides read TGTGCCAGCAGCTTGGGGCAGGGGCTGAACACTGAAGCTTTCTTT. It encodes CASSLGQGLNTEAFF.

This clone showed up just a few times. The chain couples TRBV11-3 to TRBJ1-1; D remains unclear. V dropped 1 base and J dropped 1 base, with 7 bases sitting between them. Germline V gene data show CDR1 as SGHNT and CDR2 as YENEEA. This CDR3 region has 14 residues. In DNA form, the CDR3 reads TGTGCCAGCAGCTTAGGGGCCGGGAACACTGAAGCTTTCTTT. Its protein is CASSLGAGNTEAFF.

The chain uses TRBV19 and TRBJ1-5; 8 bases map to TRBD1. V dropped 5 bases and J dropped 0; count of bases not matched to a gene: 3. The CDR3 extends over 15 amino acids. Germline V gives CDR1 LNHDA, CDR2 SQIVND (reference sequence). CDR3 DNA: TGTGCCAGTAGTCCCGGACAGGGTAGCAATCAGCCCCAGCATTTT. Its translation is CASSPGQGSNQPQHF.